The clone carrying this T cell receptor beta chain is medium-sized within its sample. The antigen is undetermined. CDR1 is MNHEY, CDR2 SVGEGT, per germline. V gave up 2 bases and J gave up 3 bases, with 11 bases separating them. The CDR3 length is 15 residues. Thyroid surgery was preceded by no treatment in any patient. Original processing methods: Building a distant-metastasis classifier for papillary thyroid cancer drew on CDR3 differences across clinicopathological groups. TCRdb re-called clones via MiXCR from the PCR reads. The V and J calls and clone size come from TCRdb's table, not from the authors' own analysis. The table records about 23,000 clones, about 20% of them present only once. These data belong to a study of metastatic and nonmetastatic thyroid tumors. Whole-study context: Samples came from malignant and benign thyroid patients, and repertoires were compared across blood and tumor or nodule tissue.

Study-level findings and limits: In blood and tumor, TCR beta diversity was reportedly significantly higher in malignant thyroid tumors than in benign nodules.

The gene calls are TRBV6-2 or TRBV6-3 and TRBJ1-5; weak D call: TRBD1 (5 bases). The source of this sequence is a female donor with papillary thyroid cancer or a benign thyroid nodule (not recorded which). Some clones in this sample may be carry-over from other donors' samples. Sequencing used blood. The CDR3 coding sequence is TGTGCCAGCAGTTACCGGGGACGCTACAATCAGCCCCAGCATTTT. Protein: CASSYRGRYNQPQHF.